The following is a T cell receptor (beta chain) sequence with its context. The sample comes from a study of blood T cell repertoires in COVID-19. Repertoires were generated with immunoSEQ multiplex PCR, while TCRdb's copy carries only in-frame clones and drops some. This table has 90,000 to 130,000 clones, roughly 79% appearing once. Between the trimmed V and J ends, which lost 3 bases and 1 base, there was a span of 9 bases. This CDR3 comprises 15 residues. The germline gives CDR1 LGHDT, CDR2 YNNKEL (reference sequence). The clonotype was recovered from an elderly woman with active or convalescent COVID-19. The sequenced sample consisted of peripheral blood. The V call is TRBV3-1 (or the pseudogene TRBV3-2), the J call TRBJ2-2; no reliable D call. The CDR3 nucleotides are TGTGCCAGCAGCCAGTCGGTTTGGAACACCGGGGAGCTGTTTTTT. Encoded protein: CASSQSVWNTGELFF.